A selection of T cell receptor beta chains follows, all from one sample in a study of blood T cells in healthy people across ages. Each CDR3 protein gets one entry after TCRdb re-called the 5' RACE reads with MiXCR. The table records about 1.8 million distinct CDR3 sequences, less than 50% of them present only once. The sample was blood. Receptor source: a woman in her thirties or forties in good health. The CDR3 runs from the conserved cysteine through the conserved F or W. The D gene is left open where the match is weak. Size is stated for part of the rows, as once, few or many counts, or as a class when the clone is expanded.

>TRBD1|15|TRBJ2-1|NA|TRBV6-2/TRBV6-3
TGTGCCAGCAGAGAAGTCGGGACAGGGGGACTTGAGCAGTTCTTC
CASREVGTGGLEQFF
>TRBD1|15|TRBJ1-2|few|TRBV6-5
TGTGCCAGCAGTTTCGAAGCCGGGACAGGCTATGGCTACACCTTC
CASSFEAGTGYGYTF
>NA|12|TRBJ1-5|NA|TRBV7-9
TGTGCCAGCAGCTTAGGGGTTCAGCCCCAGCATTTT
CASSLGVQPQHF
>NA|15|TRBJ2-3|few|TRBV13
TGTGCCAGCGGACGCGGGTTCCAGGGCACAGATACGCAGTATTTT
CASGRGFQGTDTQYF
>TRBD1|14|TRBJ1-1|few|TRBV20-1
TGCAGTGCTAGGGGGGGACAGACCCCCCCTGAAGCTTTCTTT
CSARGGQTPPEAFF
>NA|15|TRBJ1-2|NA|TRBV7-6
TGTGCCAGCAGCGGAAACGGGACAATTCCAAAGGGCTACACCTTC
CASSGNGTIPKGYTF
>TRBD1|13|TRBJ2-7|NA|TRBV27
TGTGCCAGCAGTTTTCGGGGACAGGGTATCCCGTACTTC
CASSFRGQGIPYF
>NA|16|TRBJ1-2|NA|TRBV25-1
TGTGCCAGCAGTGGCCTGGGGAGGGGAAGTAACTATGGCTACACCTTC
CASSGLGRGSNYGYTF
>NA|14|TRBJ1-1|NA|TRBV5-1
TGCGCCAGCAGGGGAAACAGGGTGAACACTGAAGCTTTCTTT
CASRGNRVNTEAFF
>NA|15|TRBJ1-5|few|TRBV20-1
TGCAGTGCTAGAGAAAGGACGGATAGCAATCAGCCCCAGCATTTT
CSARERTDSNQPQHF
>NA|13|TRBJ2-7|few|TRBV29-1
TGCAGCGTGCGAACGGAAGCCCGGGGCGAGCAGTACTTC
CSVRTEARGEQYF
>NA|14|TRBJ1-5|NA|TRBV9
TGTGCCAGCTCCCCCGGGGCACCCGATCAGCCCCAGCATTTT
CASSPGAPDQPQHF
>NA|12|TRBJ2-1|NA|TRBV12-3/TRBV12-4
TGTGCCAGCAGCCCTCTCGTTCGGGAGCAGTTCTTC
CASSPLVREQFF
>TRBD1|15|TRBJ1-5|NA|TRBV20-1
TGCAGTGCTGCCTACTCGACAGGGGGAGGTCAGCCCCAGCATTTT
CSAAYSTGGGQPQHF
>NA|15|TRBJ2-1|few|TRBV4-3
TGCGCCAGCAGCCGAGATCAGGGGTCCTACAATGAGCAGTTCTTC
CASSRDQGSYNEQFF
>TRBD1|14|TRBJ1-2|few|TRBV5-1
TGCGCCAGCAGCATAGGACAGGGGATGAATGGCTACACCTTC
CASSIGQGMNGYTF
>NA|13|TRBJ2-7|few|TRBV25-1
TGTGCCAGCTCCAAGGCTCCAGCCTACGAGCAGTACTTC
CASSKAPAYEQYF
>TRBD1|15|TRBJ1-2|NA|TRBV29-1
TGCAGCGACTGGGACAGGGGCCTTAAACGACGTGGCTACACCTTC
CSDWDRGLKRRGYTF
>NA|11|TRBJ1-1|NA|TRBV20-1
TGCAGTGCTAGTGCGGACAGTGAAGCTTTCTTT
CSASADSEAFF
>TRBD1|16|TRBJ2-1|few|TRBV24-1
TGTGCCACCAGTGATTTTACAGGGGCACACCTCAATGAGCAGTTCTTC
CATSDFTGAHLNEQFF
>NA|16|TRBJ1-2|NA|TRBV28
TGTGCCAGCAGTACCAAGTTTCGAGGGGCCAACTATGGCTACACCTTC
CASSTKFRGANYGYTF
>NA|16|TRBJ1-1|NA|TRBV4-3
TGCGCCAGCAGCCAAGTAGCCTTCGAGGGGGGCACTGAAGCTTTCTTT
CASSQVAFEGGTEAFF
>TRBD1|17|TRBJ2-1|few|TRBV18
TGTGCCAGCTCACCAGATTCCGGGACAGGAGTTCCCAATGAGCAGTTCTTC
CASSPDSGTGVPNEQFF
>NA|17|TRBJ1-4|few|TRBV6-2/TRBV6-3
TGTGCCAGCAGCCGCTCTTCGGGCGATGCAACTAATGAAAAACTGTTTTTT
CASSRSSGDATNEKLFF
>NA|16|TRBJ2-6|few|TRBV28
TGTGCCAGCAGCCATTCGGGCAGCTCTGGGGCCAACGTCCTGACTTTC
CASSHSGSSGANVLTF
>NA|12|TRBJ2-3|NA|TRBV20-1
TGCAGTGCTAGTATCCTAGCGGATACGCAGTATTTT
CSASILADTQYF
>NA|12|TRBJ2-5|few|TRBV27
TGTGCCAGCAAGGACGGGTGGGAGACCCAGTACTTC
CASKDGWETQYF
>TRBD1|14|TRBJ2-5|few|TRBV7-2
TGTGCCAGCAGCATACAGACAGGGTGGGAGACCCAGTACTTC
CASSIQTGWETQYF
>NA|14|TRBJ2-7|few|TRBV12-3/TRBV12-4
TGTGCCAGCAGGGTACAGTCAAGTTCCTACGAGCAGTACTTC
CASRVQSSSYEQYF
>NA|14|TRBJ1-2|NA|TRBV10-3
TGTGCCATCAGTGAGTCGGCCGGGACGGGTGGCTACACCTTC
CAISESAGTGGYTF
>TRBD1|14|TRBJ2-5|NA|TRBV20-1
TGCAGTGCTAGAGATTTGGACAGGGTGAAGACCCAGTACTTC
CSARDLDRVKTQYF
>NA|16|TRBJ1-6|NA|TRBV4-3
TGCGCCAGCAGTGGATTGTTGGACACTTATAATTCACCCCTCCACTTT
CASSGLLDTYNSPLHF
>TRBD2|15|TRBJ2-5|NA|TRBV5-6
TGTGCCAGCAGCTTCAATTGGAGGGGAGGGGAGACCCAGTACTTC
CASSFNWRGGETQYF
>NA|12|TRBJ1-2|NA|TRBV20-1
TGCAGTGCTATCCCAGGGGAGTACGGCTACACCTTC
CSAIPGEYGYTF
>TRBD1|15|TRBJ2-5|NA|TRBV5-1
TGCGCCAGCAGCTTGGGGACAGGGAATTTTGAGACCCAGTACTTC
CASSLGTGNFETQYF
>TRBD1|15|TRBJ2-6|few|TRBV28
TGTGCCAGCAGTGCCAGGGGGTCTGGGGCCAACGTCCTGACTTTC
CASSARGSGANVLTF
>TRBD1|15|TRBJ2-1|NA|TRBV7-2
TGTGCCAGCAGCTTATACGGACAGGGGAGGGATGAGCAGTTCTTC
CASSLYGQGRDEQFF
>NA|14|TRBJ2-5|NA|TRBV25-1
TGTGCCAGCAGTGACGACAGTTTTGTGGAGACCCAGTACTTC
CASSDDSFVETQYF
>TRBD2|16|TRBJ2-3|NA|TRBV20-1
TGCAGTGCTAGAGATAGTCAGCGGGGCCACACAGATACGCAGTATTTT
CSARDSQRGHTDTQYF
>NA|15|TRBJ1-2|NA|TRBV4-3
TGCGCCAGCAGCCAAGTTGGAGTAGGTCTGGGTGGCTACACCTTC
CASSQVGVGLGGYTF
>NA|16|TRBJ2-5|NA|TRBV6-5
TGTGCCAGCAGGATGTCAAGAAGGGGCTCCTACAATGAGCAGTACTTC
CASRMSRRGSYNEQYF
>NA|15|TRBJ2-4|NA|TRBV4-3
TGCGCCAGCAGCCAAGATTACACCTTCAAAAACATTCAGTACTTC
CASSQDYTFKNIQYF
>TRBD2|14|TRBJ2-5|few|TRBV20-1
TGCAGTGCTCCGACTGGGACTAGCGTCGAGACCCAGTACTTC
CSAPTGTSVETQYF
>NA|13|TRBJ2-1|NA|TRBV7-8
TGTGCCAGCAGCGCACAGGCCCGTAATGAGCAGTTCTTC
CASSAQARNEQFF
>NA|16|TRBJ1-5|NA|TRBV6-1
TGTGCCAGCAGTGGCCTGATGATCGTCGCCAATCAGCCCCAGCATTTT
CASSGLMIVANQPQHF